A selection of T cell receptor beta chains follows, all from one sample in a study of response to subunit inactivated influenza vaccine. Each CDR3 protein is one row after TCRdb ran MiXCR on the RT-PCR reads. Of about 800,000 distinct CDR3 sequences listed, around 20% were seen once; the top ten hold about 9.4%. Here the sequenced sample was PBMCs from blood, taken roughly 5 days after vaccination. The receptors were gathered from a man aged 50 to 60 who received an inactivated influenza vaccine. The CDR3 runs from the conserved cysteine through the conserved F or W. A D gene is named only where the DNA matches it firmly. Expanded clones are given a class, and other clones once, few, many or no size at all.

>TRBJ1-2|.|.|TRBV6-6|13
TGTGCCACCAGAGATCGTCAGGCCTATGGCTACACCTTC
CATRDRQAYGYTF
>TRBJ1-4|.|.|TRBV20-1|13
TGCAGTGCTGGATCCGGGTCCAAGGAAAAACTGTTTTTT
CSAGSGSKEKLFF
>TRBJ1-5|.|few|TRBV4-3|15
TGCGCCAGCAGCCAGTGGGACTCCAGCAATCAGCCCCAGCATTTT
CASSQWDSSNQPQHF
>TRBJ2-1|.|few|TRBV29-1|11
TGCAGCGTTGAGGCGGCCGTGGGGCAGTTCTTC
CSVEAAVGQFF
>TRBJ2-7|.|.|TRBV6-2/TRBV6-3|12
TGTGCCAGCAGTTTACAGTCCCACGAGCAGTACTTC
CASSLQSHEQYF
>TRBJ2-7|.|few|TRBV20-1|14
TGCAGTGCTAGAAGACAGGCCAACTCCTACGAGCAGTACTTC
CSARRQANSYEQYF
>TRBJ2-5|.|.|TRBV9|14
TGTGCCAGCAGCGTAGCGGGGTTCAAAGAGACCCAGTACTTC
CASSVAGFKETQYF
>TRBJ1-5|.|many|TRBV6-6|13
TGTGCCAGCAGGATCGACAGCAATCAGCCCCAGCATTTT
CASRIDSNQPQHF
>TRBJ2-5|.|.|TRBV20-1|15
TGCAGTGCTAGACCCCCCGTCAGCTATCAAGAGACCCAGTACTTC
CSARPPVSYQETQYF
>TRBJ1-6|.|.|TRBV12-3/TRBV12-4|12
TGTGCCAGCAGTGCCATTCTTCCACCCCTCCACTTT
CASSAILPPLHF
>TRBJ2-7|TRBD2|once|TRBV20-1|15
TGCAGTGCTGGCTCCCCTAGCGGGAGTGGACTCGAGCAGTACTTC
CSAGSPSGSGLEQYF
>TRBJ2-5|TRBD1|.|TRBV4-2|17
TGTGCCAGCAGCCAAGATGGGACAGGGGGTATACTAATGCCCCAGTACTTC
CASSQDGTGGILMPQYF
>TRBJ2-3|TRBD2|few|TRBV27|16
TGTGCCAGCAGTTTACGACTAGCGGGAGGAGGCTATACGCAGTATTTT
CASSLRLAGGGYTQYF
>TRBJ2-3|TRBD2|.|TRBV4-2|17
TGTGCCAGCAGCCAAGGAGCCGCTAGCGGGGGCATAGATACGCAGTATTTT
CASSQGAASGGIDTQYF
>TRBJ2-2|TRBD1|.|TRBV6-5|16
TGTGCCAGCAGTTTCCACAGGACAGGGGGGATCGGGGAGCTGTTTTTT
CASSFHRTGGIGELFF
>TRBJ2-7|.|.|TRBV21-1|15
TGTGCCAGCAGCAAAGGTAGCGGGAGTCCCTACGAGCAGTACTTC
CASSKGSGSPYEQYF
>TRBJ2-1|.|few|TRBV20-1|12
TGCAGTGCTTTGGGGCCCTACAATGAGCAGTTCTTC
CSALGPYNEQFF
>TRBJ2-3|TRBD2|.|TRBV6-2/TRBV6-3|18
TGTGCCAGCAGTTACGTTGCGGGAGTGATGGGGACGACAGATACGCAGTATTTT
CASSYVAGVMGTTDTQYF
>TRBJ1-1|TRBD1|few|TRBV7-9|15
TGTGCCAGCAGGCTGGGGACAGGAAGGAACACTGAAGCTTTCTTT
CASRLGTGRNTEAFF
>TRBJ2-1|TRBD1|few|TRBV20-1|14
TGCAGTGCTCGCAGGGACAGGGGCGCAGGTGAGCAGTTCTTC
CSARRDRGAGEQFF
>TRBJ2-2|.|few|TRBV5-6|15
TGTGCCAGCAGCTTTGTGGGGGAGAACACCGGGGAGCTGTTTTTT
CASSFVGENTGELFF
>TRBJ2-7|.|.|TRBV7-8|20
TGTGCCAGCAGCCCCAATCGAATGCAGCGTACGAGACTAAGAGACTACGAGCAGTACTTC
CASSPNRMQRTRLRDYEQYF
>TRBJ2-1|.|.|TRBV3-1|13
TGTGCCAGCAGCCAAGAAAGGAGGGACAGGCAGTTCTTC
CASSQERRDRQFF
>TRBJ2-5|.|.|TRBV12-1|14
TGTGCCAGCAGCTTAGCGGAGAGGGAAGAGACCCAGTACTTC
CASSLAEREETQYF
>TRBJ1-1|TRBD1|few|TRBV3-1|15
TGTGCCAGCAGCCAAGACGTCAGGGGGTCGTCTGAAGCTTTCTTT
CASSQDVRGSSEAFF
>TRBJ2-7|TRBD2|few|TRBV7-3|15
TGTGCCAGCAGCCCCCGACTAGCGGGAGTCGAAGAGCAGTACTTC
CASSPRLAGVEEQYF
>TRBJ2-1|TRBD2|.|TRBV4-2|15
TGTGCCAGCAGCCAAGTCGCAGCGGGAGGCAATGAGCAGTTCTTC
CASSQVAAGGNEQFF
>TRBJ1-1|TRBD1|few|TRBV5-5|17
TGTGCCAGCAGCTTTCTCCGACAGGGGGCGACGAACACTGAAGCTTTCTTT
CASSFLRQGATNTEAFF
>TRBJ1-4|.|.|TRBV20-1|14
TGCAGTGCTACCCAGACCACAACTAATGAAAAACTGTTTTTT
CSATQTTTNEKLFF
>TRBJ2-1|TRBD2|few|TRBV6-5|14
TGTGCCAGCAGTTACACCAGGTCCGGGACTAGCTTTATCTTC
CASSYTRSGTSFIF
>TRBJ1-2|.|.|TRBV12-3/TRBV12-4|13
TGTGCCAGCAGTTATCCCTCCAGCTATGGCTACACCTTC
CASSYPSSYGYTF
>TRBJ2-1|.|.|TRBV5-4|12
TGTGCCAGCGCGTCGGGGCACAATGAGCAGTTCTTC
CASASGHNEQFF
>TRBJ2-5|TRBD1|.|TRBV7-2|15
TGTGCCAGCAGCTTACGGACAGGGGTGCGAGAGACCCAGTACTTC
CASSLRTGVRETQYF
>TRBJ2-1|.|.|TRBV10-3|12
TGTGCTATGTGGAGCTCCTACAATGAGCAGTTCTTC
CAMWSSYNEQFF
>TRBJ1-4|TRBD1|few|TRBV10-3|13
TGTGCCATCAAGGGACAGGGGGTTGAAAAACTGTTTTTT
CAIKGQGVEKLFF
>TRBJ2-1|TRBD1|.|TRBV20-1|12
TGCAGTGCTCTTGACAGGGGGATTGAGCAGTTCTTC
CSALDRGIEQFF
>TRBJ1-1|.|few|TRBV4-1|15
TGCGCCAGCAGCCAAGCTACCCACTACTTCTCTGAAGCTTTCTTT
CASSQATHYFSEAFF
>TRBJ2-2|TRBD1|.|TRBV16|16
TGTGCCAGCAGCCAATCTAGGACAGGGAACACCGGGGAGCTGTTTTTT
CASSQSRTGNTGELFF
>TRBJ2-1|TRBD2|few|TRBV6-1|15
TGTGCCAGCAGTGAAATAGCGGGGGGGTACAATGAGCAGTTCTTC
CASSEIAGGYNEQFF
>TRBJ2-7|.|many|TRBV7-9|15
TGTGCCAGCAGCTTAGATGGACCTGACAGTTACGAGCAGTACTTC
CASSLDGPDSYEQYF
>TRBJ1-6|.|.|TRBV7-9|14
TGTGCCAGCAGCTCTAGACAGGCCCTGTCACCCCTCCACTTT
CASSSRQALSPLHF
>TRBJ2-1|.|.|TRBV11-1|17
TGTGCCAGCAGCCGTAGCCGAGGACAAACCCACGACAATGAGCAGTTCTTC
CASSRSRGQTHDNEQFF
>TRBJ1-4|.|few|TRBV4-1|13
TGCGCCAGCAGCATCAGGGGTAATGAAAAACTGTTTTTT
CASSIRGNEKLFF
>TRBJ2-1|TRBD1|.|TRBV6-2/TRBV6-3|13
TGTGCCAGCAGTTGGACAGGACGTAGTGAGCAGTTCTTC
CASSWTGRSEQFF
>TRBJ2-2|.|.|TRBV29-1|13
TGCAGCGTTGAAGTGAGATGGCCCGGGGAGCTGTTTTTT
CSVEVRWPGELFF
>TRBJ2-2|.|few|TRBV10-3|11
TGTGCCATCAGTGATATGGGGGAGCTGTTTTTT
CAISDMGELFF
>TRBJ1-4|.|few|TRBV7-9|15
TGTGCCAGCAGCCGCCGGCGTGGGGCTAATGAAAAACTGTTTTTT
CASSRRRGANEKLFF
>TRBJ1-1|TRBD1|few|TRBV12-3/TRBV12-4|14
TGTGCCAGCATCAGACAGGGGGCGCGGACTGAAGCTTTCTTT
CASIRQGARTEAFF
>TRBJ2-1|.|few|TRBV7-2|13
TGTGCCAGCAGCCCCAAGGCCGGAAATGAGCAGTTCTTC
CASSPKAGNEQFF
>TRBJ2-5|TRBD2|.|TRBV20-1|15
TGCAGTGCTAGGAAGGTTAGCGGGAGTTGGGAGACCCAGTACTTC
CSARKVSGSWETQYF
>TRBJ2-1|.|few|TRBV7-2|15
TGTGCCAGCAGCCTCACAGGGAACTTCTACAATGAGCAGTTCTTC
CASSLTGNFYNEQFF
>TRBJ2-1|TRBD2|few|TRBV6-2/TRBV6-3|16
TGTGCCAGCAGTTACCCCATTACTAGCGGGAGGAATGAGCAGTTCTTC
CASSYPITSGRNEQFF